This T cell receptor beta chain emerged from a study of PD-1 blockade in mismatch repair-deficient tumors. Study-wide background: Patients had approximately 11 mismatch repair-deficient cancer types, all previously treated and progressing.

Trimming removed 2 bases at V and 4 bases at J, with 15 bases between. The CDR3 is 15 residues long. CDR1 GTSNPN and CDR2 SVGIG come from the germline V gene (reference sequence). Assay used: immunoSEQ multiplex PCR; TCRdb lists only in-frame clones, some missing. This sample carries under 50,000 clones, approximately 80% of them seen once, and the ten largest clones take approximately 3.5%. This sequence originates from an adult with mismatch repair-deficient cancer. The sample here was PBMCs, taken before pembrolizumab treatment. V and J are TRBV30 and TRBJ2-1, with D possibly matching TRBD1 (6 bases). The CDR3: CAWSMGTGSYNEQFF. The CDR3 region has the DNA TGTGCCTGGAGTATGGGAACAGGGTCTTACAATGAGCAGTTCTTC.